These 4 T cell receptor beta chains originate from one sample sequenced in a study of cytomegalovirus exposure and HLA in healthy donors (dated by TCRdb to the late 2010s). The library was prepared using the immunoSEQ multiplex PCR assay. For the multiplex PCR, a mixture combining 60 forward primers for TCR Vbeta segments and 13 reverse primers for TCR Jbeta segments was used. TCRdb took this table from immuneACCESS and kept in-frame rearrangements with V and J called. Such tables lack part of the clones; where checked against another copy, unresolved V genes explain under half of the gap, and the rest is unexplained. This sample gives some 140,000 clones in total; about four fifths of them show up just once. Clones ranked in the top ten supply 0.95% to 1.4% of the sample. Sequencing was done on a sample of PBMCs. The receptors here all came from a male donor in good health and CMV-seronegative.

V gene TRBV7-9 combines with J gene TRBJ2-7; 10 positions agree with TRBD2. Germline V lookup: CDR1 SEHNR, CDR2 FQNEAQ (reference sequence). This CDR3 comprises 15 residues. The ends lost 4 bases at V and 7 bases at J; junction bases unmatched: 10. The CDR3 region has the DNA TGTGCCAGCAGCTGGGGAAGCGGGGGGGATAAGGAGCAGTACTTC. Encoded protein: CASSWGSGGDKEQYF.

The gene calls are TRBV9 and TRBJ2-3, with D maybe TRBD2 (6 bases). Trimming took off 0 bases at V and 4 bases at J, with 12 bases between the two ends. Germline assignment: CDR1 SGDLS and CDR2 YYNGEE. The CDR3 has 15 residues. CDR3 sequence: CASSVAAPGADTQYF. The CDR3 DNA is TGTGCCAGCAGCGTAGCTGCCCCGGGGGCAGATACGCAGTATTTT.

The CDR3 spells CASSGQGGTAPTEAFF. The CDR3 DNA follows: TGTGCCAGCAGCGGACAGGGGGGGACAGCCCCCACTGAAGCTTTCTTT. The V gene is TRBV9, the J gene TRBJ1-1; TRBD1 aligns across 9 bases. This CDR3 has 16 residues. The germline V gene has CDR1 SGDLS and CDR2 YYNGEE. V was pared by 3 bases and J by 4 bases, with 10 bases of the junction left unmatched.

The table lists this clone with a few counts. This chain uses TRBV6-5 with TRBJ1-2; maybe TRBD1 (5 bases). Germline V gene lookup returns CDR1 MNHEY and CDR2 SVGAGI. The CDR3 contains 13 residues. With 4 bases removed from V and 4 bases from J, the gap between germline ends came to 10 bases. CDR3 region: CASSLQETYGYTF. CDR3 DNA: TGTGCCAGCAGTTTACAGGAAACCTATGGCTACACCTTC.